This record concerns one TCR beta chain sequence. The CDR3 consists of 14 residues. V lost 7 bases to trimming and J lost 1 base, with 13 bases between them. Germline CDR1 LNHDA, CDR2 SQIVND (reference sequence). This sample is drawn from a study of blood T cell repertoires in COVID-19. Study-wide context: Both acute and convalescent COVID-19 samples were obtained from the United States, Italy and Spain. T cells, B-cell-depleted T cells, or PBMCs provided the cDNA or gDNA that served as material.

The assay was immunoSEQ multiplex PCR, and TCRdb's table has in-frame clones only and misses some. The sample contains approximately 160,000 clones, roughly 83% of which appear only once. This chain connects TRBV19 to TRBJ1-1; TRBD1 might be the D (5 bases). The sequenced sample was peripheral blood. The TCR originated in a woman older than 75 with active or convalescent COVID-19. DNA of the CDR3: TGTGCCAGTACAGAGGTACAGGCGAACACTGAAGCTTTCTTT. Translated: CASTEVQANTEAFF. The variable domain in full, completed from reference TRBV19 and TRBJ1-1, reads DGGITQSPKYLFRKEGQNVTLSCEQNLNHDAMYWYRQDPGQGLRLIYYSQIVNDFQKGDIAEGYSVSREKKESFPLTVTSAQKNPTAFYLCASTEVQANTEAFFGQGTRLTVV.